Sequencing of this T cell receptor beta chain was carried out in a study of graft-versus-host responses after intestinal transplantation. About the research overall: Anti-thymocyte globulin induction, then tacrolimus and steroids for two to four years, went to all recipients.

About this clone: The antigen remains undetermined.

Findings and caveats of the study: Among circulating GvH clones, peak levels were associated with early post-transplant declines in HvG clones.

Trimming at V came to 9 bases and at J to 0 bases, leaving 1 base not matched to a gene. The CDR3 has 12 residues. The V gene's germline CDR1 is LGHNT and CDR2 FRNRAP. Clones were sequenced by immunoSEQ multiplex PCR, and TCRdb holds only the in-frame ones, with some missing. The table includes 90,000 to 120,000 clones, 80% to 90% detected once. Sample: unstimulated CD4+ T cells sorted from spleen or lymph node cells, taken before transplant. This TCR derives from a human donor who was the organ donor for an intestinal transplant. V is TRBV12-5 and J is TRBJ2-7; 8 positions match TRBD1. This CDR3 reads CASTGGSYEQYF. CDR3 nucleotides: TGTGCTAGCACAGGGGGCTCCTACGAGCAGTACTTC.